The rows below give T cell receptor beta chains drawn from one sample of a study of regulatory T cells in long-lasting Graves disease. TCRdb independently ran MiXCR on the multiplex PCR reads; one entry per CDR3 protein. This sample carries around 460,000 distinct CDR3 sequences, about 22% of them seen once, and the ten largest clones take around 14%. Sample: peripheral blood mononuclear cells (PBMCs), taken when the disease was refractory, from a patient treated with antithyroid drugs. Receptor source: a female donor with Graves disease. Both conserved end residues are part of each CDR3. A D gene is named only where the DNA matches it firmly. The size of a clone is reported for some rows only, either as once, few or many, or as a class for expanded clones.

CDR3 DNA | CDR3 protein | J gene | D gene | V gene | clone size
TGCAGTGCTAGAGGGGGAGCTCGCTACGAGCAGTACTTC | CSARGGARYEQYF | TRBJ2-7 | . | TRBV20-1 | many
TGTGCCACCTGCGACTCAGTCACCGGGGAGCTGTTTTTT | CATCDSVTGELFF | TRBJ2-2 | . | TRBV28 | many
TGTGCCAGTAGTTTTAGAGGGACAATGAACACTGAAGCTTTCTTT | CASSFRGTMNTEAFF | TRBJ1-1 | . | TRBV19 | few
TGCAGTGCTAGCGGACAGGAGAGGGAGACCCAGTACTTC | CSASGQERETQYF | TRBJ2-5 | TRBD1 | TRBV20-1 | many
TGTGCCAGCACCACCGGACTAGCGGGGGGAAACGAGCAGTACTTC | CASTTGLAGGNEQYF | TRBJ2-7 | TRBD2 | TRBV6-1 | .
TGCGTGACGACAGGGGGCTTAAATGAGCAGTTCTTC | CVTTGGLNEQFF | TRBJ2-1 | TRBD1 | TRBV29-1 | .
TGTGCCTGGAGTGGTTCTCCGCACGAGCAGTACTTC | CAWSGSPHEQYF | TRBJ2-7 | . | TRBV30 | few
TGTGCCAGCAGCCCGGCGGGGGTTCGTAGCGGGGAGCTGTTTTTT | CASSPAGVRSGELFF | TRBJ2-2 | TRBD2 | TRBV12-3/TRBV12-4 | once
TGTGCCAACAGCCCTGGGACGGAAAACACTGAAGCTTTCTTT | CANSPGTENTEAFF | TRBJ1-1 | . | TRBV7-3 | .
TGTGCCAGCACCCCGGGACCAAACTCTGGGGCCAACGTCCTGACTTTC | CASTPGPNSGANVLTF | TRBJ2-6 | . | TRBV12-3/TRBV12-4 | many
TGTGCCAGCAGCTTAATCCCCGTCTCCTACGAGCAGTACTTC | CASSLIPVSYEQYF | TRBJ2-7 | . | TRBV11-3 | many
TGCAGTGCTCCGCCCCTCGACCTGGACAGCTCAAACCGGGGGATCCAGTACTTC | CSAPPLDLDSSNRGIQYF | TRBJ2-5 | . | TRBV20-1 | .
TGTGCCAGCAGCTTGGACGGGACAGGCTCTGGAAACACCATATATTTT | CASSLDGTGSGNTIYF | TRBJ1-3 | TRBD1 | TRBV5-4 | few
TGTGCCAGCAGTGGAGGACTCCCGGGGAACACCATATATTTT | CASSGGLPGNTIYF | TRBJ1-3 | . | TRBV6-1 | many
TGTGCCAGCAGCTTAGGGGGGGCTTTCGCCACTGAAGCTTTCTTT | CASSLGGAFATEAFF | TRBJ1-1 | . | TRBV7-2 | .
TGTGCCAGCACCTTACTAGCGGGCATACCATACGAGCAGTACTTC | CASTLLAGIPYEQYF | TRBJ2-7 | TRBD2 | TRBV28 | many
TGTGCCAGCACAGACTGGGGACAGGGCAGGGAGCTGTTTTTT | CASTDWGQGRELFF | TRBJ2-2 | TRBD1 | TRBV6-1 | few